This T cell receptor beta chain was obtained from a study of T cell responses to AZD1222 COVID-19 vaccine. Study observations and caveats: Donors in the cohort were predominantly white British and more often female, and clonal diversity was possibly underestimated. Repertoire collection took place solely once the T cell response had peaked.

Clones were sequenced by immunoSEQ multiplex PCR, and TCRdb holds only the in-frame ones, with some missing. There are fewer than 200,000 clones in the sample; 80% to 90% occur only once, and roughly 11% lies in the top ten. V was pared by 3 bases and J by 4 bases, with 12 bases between. Germline-derived CDR1 and CDR2 are LNHDA and SQIVND (reference sequence). This CDR3 has 14 residues. Pooled samples include second doses given at about 4 or 12 weeks. About this clone: The antigen is not known.

The J gene is TRBJ1-1, the V gene TRBV19; D not certain. This sample comprised peripheral blood, obtained 28 days after the second AZD1222 dose. The receptor was isolated from an adult who received the AZD1222 COVID-19 vaccine. This CDR3 is CASSISSRATEAFF. DNA for the CDR3: TGTGCCAGTAGTATTAGCTCCCGGGCCACTGAAGCTTTCTTT.